The clone carrying this TCR beta chain was observed once. Followed over time, Seattle patients had been enrolled while infection was active. Original processing methods: Amplification of reference gene primers provided the estimated nucleated cell counts. The method was immunoSEQ multiplex PCR; TCRdb's version includes in-frame clones alone and lacks a portion of them. V, J and clone size are those of that table, while D and trimming were read from the DNA. The sample carries around 150,000 clones, 88% recorded once. The entry originates in a study of blood T cell repertoires in COVID-19. About the research overall: Donors in the United States, Italy and Spain gave samples during acute or convalescent COVID-19. The analysed material was cDNA or gDNA that came from T cells, B-cell-depleted T cells, or PBMCs.

The CDR3 runs 17 residues. The V end lost 6 bases, the J end lost 0 bases, and 20 bases lay between the germline ends. Germline V lookup: CDR1 KGHSH, CDR2 LQKENI. The receptor was derived from a human donor with COVID-19, enrolled during active disease. The donor label of this sample is uncertain. The sample consisted of peripheral blood. The V and J genes are TRBV18 and TRBJ1-1; tentatively, D is TRBD1 (5 bases). CDR3 DNA sequence: TGTGCCAGCTCTCCCAGGGAGGTCCCCTCTATGAACACTGAAGCTTTCTTT. It codes for CASSPREVPSMNTEAFF.